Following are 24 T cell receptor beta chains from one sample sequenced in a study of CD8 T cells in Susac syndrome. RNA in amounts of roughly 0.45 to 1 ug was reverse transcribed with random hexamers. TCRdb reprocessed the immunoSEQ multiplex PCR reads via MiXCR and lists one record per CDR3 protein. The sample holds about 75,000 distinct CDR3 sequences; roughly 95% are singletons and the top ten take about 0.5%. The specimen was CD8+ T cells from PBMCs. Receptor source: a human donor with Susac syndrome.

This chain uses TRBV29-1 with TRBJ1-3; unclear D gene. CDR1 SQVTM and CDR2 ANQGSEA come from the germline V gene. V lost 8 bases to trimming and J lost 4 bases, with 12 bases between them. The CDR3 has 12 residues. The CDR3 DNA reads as TGCAGCATCCACGGACGGGGAAACACCATATATTTT. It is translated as CSIHGRGNTIYF.

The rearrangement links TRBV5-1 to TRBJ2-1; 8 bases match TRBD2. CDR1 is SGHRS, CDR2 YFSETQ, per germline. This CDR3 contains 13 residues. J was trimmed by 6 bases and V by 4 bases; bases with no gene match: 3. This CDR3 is CASSSAGGNEQFF. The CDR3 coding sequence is TGCGCCAGCAGCAGTGCGGGGGGCAATGAGCAGTTCTTC.

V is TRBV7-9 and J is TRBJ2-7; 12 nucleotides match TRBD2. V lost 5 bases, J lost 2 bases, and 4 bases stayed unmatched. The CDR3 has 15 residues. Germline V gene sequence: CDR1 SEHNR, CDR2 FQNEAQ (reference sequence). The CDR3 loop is CASSPRTSGAYEQYF. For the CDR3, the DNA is TGTGCCAGCAGCCCTAGGACTAGCGGGGCCTACGAGCAGTACTTC.

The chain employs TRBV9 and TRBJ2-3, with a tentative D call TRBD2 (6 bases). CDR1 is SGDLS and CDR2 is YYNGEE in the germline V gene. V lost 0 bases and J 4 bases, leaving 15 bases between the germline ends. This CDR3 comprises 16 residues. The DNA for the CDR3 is TGTGCCAGCAGCGTAGCTTTGGGTAGCGGTCCAGATACGCAGTATTTT. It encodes CASSVALGSGPDTQYF. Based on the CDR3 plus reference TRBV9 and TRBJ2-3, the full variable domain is DSGVTQTPKHLITATGQRVTLRCSPRSGDLSVYWYQQSLDQGLQFLIQYYNGEERAKGNILERFSAQQFPDLHSELNLSSLELGDSALYFCASSVALGSGPDTQYFGPGTRLTVL.

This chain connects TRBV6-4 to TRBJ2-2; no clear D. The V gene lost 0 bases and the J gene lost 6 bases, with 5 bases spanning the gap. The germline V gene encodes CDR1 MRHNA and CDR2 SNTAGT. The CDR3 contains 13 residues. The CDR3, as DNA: TGTGCCAGCAGTGACTCCTCTCCCGGGGAGCTGTTTTTT. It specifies CASSDSSPGELFF.

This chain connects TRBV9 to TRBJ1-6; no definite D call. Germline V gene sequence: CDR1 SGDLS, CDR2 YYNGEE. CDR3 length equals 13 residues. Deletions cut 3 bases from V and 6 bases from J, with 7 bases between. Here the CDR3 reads CASSAGLNSPLHF. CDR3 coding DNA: TGTGCCAGCAGCGCCGGCCTTAATTCACCCCTCCACTTT.

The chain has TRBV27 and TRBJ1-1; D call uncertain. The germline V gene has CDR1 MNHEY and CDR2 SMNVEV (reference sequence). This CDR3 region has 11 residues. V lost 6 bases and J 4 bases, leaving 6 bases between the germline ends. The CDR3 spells CASRQGTEAFF. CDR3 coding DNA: TGTGCCAGCAGGCAAGGCACTGAAGCTTTCTTT.

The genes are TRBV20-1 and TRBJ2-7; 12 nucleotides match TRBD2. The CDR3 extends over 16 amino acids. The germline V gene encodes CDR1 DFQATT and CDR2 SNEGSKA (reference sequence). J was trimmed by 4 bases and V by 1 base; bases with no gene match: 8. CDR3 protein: CSARAALAGGPYEQYF. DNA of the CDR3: TGCAGTGCTAGAGCCGCCCTAGCGGGGGGGCCTTACGAGCAGTACTTC.

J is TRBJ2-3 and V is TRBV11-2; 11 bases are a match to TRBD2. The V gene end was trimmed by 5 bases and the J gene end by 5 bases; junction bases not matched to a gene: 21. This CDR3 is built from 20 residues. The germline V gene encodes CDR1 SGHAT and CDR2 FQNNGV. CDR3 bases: TGTGCCAGCAGCCCTACCCCTTTAGCGGGGGGGCATACCAAACGAGATACGCAGTATTTT. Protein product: CASSPTPLAGGHTKRDTQYF.

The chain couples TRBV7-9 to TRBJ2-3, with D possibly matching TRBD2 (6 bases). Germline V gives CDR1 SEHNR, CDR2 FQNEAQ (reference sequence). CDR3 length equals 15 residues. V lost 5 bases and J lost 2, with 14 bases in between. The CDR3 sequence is CASSPGEGDTDTQYF. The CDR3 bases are TGTGCCAGCAGCCCGGGGGAAGGAGACACAGATACGCAGTATTTT.

The CDR3 reads CASSSRQIQETQYF. The CDR3 nucleotides read TGTGCCAGCAGCTCGCGACAGATCCAAGAGACCCAGTACTTC. The chain is built from TRBV7-6 and TRBJ2-5, with a possible D match to TRBD1 (5 bases). CDR1 is SGHVS and CDR2 is FNYEAQ in the germline V gene. V lost 4 bases and J 1 base, leaving 10 bases between the germline ends. This CDR3 spans 14 amino acids.

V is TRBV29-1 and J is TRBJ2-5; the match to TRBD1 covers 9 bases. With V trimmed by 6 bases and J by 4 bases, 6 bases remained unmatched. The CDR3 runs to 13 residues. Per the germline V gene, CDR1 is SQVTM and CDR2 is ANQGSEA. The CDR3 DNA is TGCAGCGTCCACAGGGGGCGCCGAGAGACCCAGTACTTC. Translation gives CSVHRGRRETQYF.

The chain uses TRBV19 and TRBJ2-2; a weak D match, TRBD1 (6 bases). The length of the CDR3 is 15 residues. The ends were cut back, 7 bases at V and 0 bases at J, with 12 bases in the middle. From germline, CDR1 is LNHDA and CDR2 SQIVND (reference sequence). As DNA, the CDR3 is TGTGCCAGTACCCAGCCAGGGGCGAACACCGGGGAGCTGTTTTTT. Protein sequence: CASTQPGANTGELFF.

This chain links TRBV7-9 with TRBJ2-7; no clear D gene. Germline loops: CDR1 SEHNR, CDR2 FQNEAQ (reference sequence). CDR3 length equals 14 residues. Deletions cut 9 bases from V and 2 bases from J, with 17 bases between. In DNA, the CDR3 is TGTGCCAGTAAGTTGGACGGCGGAACCTACGAGCAGTACTTC. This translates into CASKLDGGTYEQYF.

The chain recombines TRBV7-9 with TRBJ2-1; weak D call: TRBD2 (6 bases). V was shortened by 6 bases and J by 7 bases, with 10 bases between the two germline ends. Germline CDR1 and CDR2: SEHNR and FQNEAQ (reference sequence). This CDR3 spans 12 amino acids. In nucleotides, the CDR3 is TGTGCCAGCAGTTCAGGGACTAATGAGCAGTTCTTC. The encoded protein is CASSSGTNEQFF.

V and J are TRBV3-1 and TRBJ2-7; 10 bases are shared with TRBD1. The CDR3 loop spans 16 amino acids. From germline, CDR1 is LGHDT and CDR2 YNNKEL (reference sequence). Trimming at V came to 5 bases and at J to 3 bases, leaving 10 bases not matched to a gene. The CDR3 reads CASSTRQGARGYEQYF. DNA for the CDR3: TGTGCCAGCAGCACCCGACAGGGGGCGAGAGGCTACGAGCAGTACTTC.

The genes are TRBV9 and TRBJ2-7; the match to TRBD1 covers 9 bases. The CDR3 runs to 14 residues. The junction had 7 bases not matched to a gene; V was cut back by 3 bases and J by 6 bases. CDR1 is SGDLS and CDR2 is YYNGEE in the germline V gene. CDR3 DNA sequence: TGTGCCAGCAGCGGACAGGGGGTCCTAGCCGAGCAGTACTTC. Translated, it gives CASSGQGVLAEQYF.

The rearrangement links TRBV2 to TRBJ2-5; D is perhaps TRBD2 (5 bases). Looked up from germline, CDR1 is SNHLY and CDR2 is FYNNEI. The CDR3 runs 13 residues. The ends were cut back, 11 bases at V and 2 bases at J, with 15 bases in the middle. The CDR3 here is CAPGGRLQETQYF. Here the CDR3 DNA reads TGTGCCCCCGGAGGAAGACTACAAGAGACCCAGTACTTC.

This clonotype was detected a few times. The CDR3 is CASSFLDRPYEQYF. Written as DNA, the CDR3 is TGTGCCAGCAGTTTTTTGGACAGGCCCTACGAGCAGTACTTC. The V and J genes are TRBV12-3 or TRBV12-4 and TRBJ2-7; 7 bases fit TRBD1. The V and J ends lost 3 bases and 2 bases, in that order; junction bases with no gene match: 4. This CDR3 has 14 residues.

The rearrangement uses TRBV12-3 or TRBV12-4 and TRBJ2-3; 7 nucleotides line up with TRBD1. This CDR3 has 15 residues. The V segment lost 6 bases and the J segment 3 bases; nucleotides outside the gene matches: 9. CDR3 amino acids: CASSPPDRRTDTQYF. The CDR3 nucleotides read TGTGCCAGCAGCCCCCCGGACAGGAGGACAGATACGCAGTATTTT.

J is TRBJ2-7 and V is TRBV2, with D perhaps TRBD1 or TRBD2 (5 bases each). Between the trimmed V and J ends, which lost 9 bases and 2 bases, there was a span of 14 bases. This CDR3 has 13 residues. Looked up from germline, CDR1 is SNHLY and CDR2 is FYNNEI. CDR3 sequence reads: CASIPGRTYEQYF. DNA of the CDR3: TGTGCCAGTATCCCAGGGAGAACCTACGAGCAGTACTTC.

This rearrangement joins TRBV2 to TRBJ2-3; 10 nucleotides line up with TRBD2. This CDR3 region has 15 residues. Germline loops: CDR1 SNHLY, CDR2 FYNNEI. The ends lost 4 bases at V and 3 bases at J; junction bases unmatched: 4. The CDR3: CASSVSGGETDTQYF. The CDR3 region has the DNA TGTGCCAGCAGTGTAAGCGGGGGGGAAACAGATACGCAGTATTTT.

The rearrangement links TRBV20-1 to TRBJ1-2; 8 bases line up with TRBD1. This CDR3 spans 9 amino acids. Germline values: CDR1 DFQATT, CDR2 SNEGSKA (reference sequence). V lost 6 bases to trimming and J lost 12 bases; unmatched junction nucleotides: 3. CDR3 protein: CSAGTGHTF. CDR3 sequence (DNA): TGCAGTGCCGGGACAGGTCACACCTTC.

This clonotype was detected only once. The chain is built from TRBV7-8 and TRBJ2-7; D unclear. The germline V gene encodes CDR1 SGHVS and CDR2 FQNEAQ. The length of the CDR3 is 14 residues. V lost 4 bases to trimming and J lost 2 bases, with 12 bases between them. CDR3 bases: TGTGCCAGCAGCTCCACCCGAGCGACCTACGAGCAGTACTTC. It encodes CASSSTRATYEQYF.